This TCR beta chain was recorded in a study of graft-versus-host responses after intestinal transplantation. At the level of the study: Following induction with anti-thymocyte globulin, all recipients were given tacrolimus and steroids for about 3 years.

A word on this clone: Its antigen is undetermined.

Germline V gene lookup returns CDR1 LNHDA and CDR2 SQIVND (reference sequence). This CDR3 comprises 15 residues. Trimming removed 7 bases from V and 0 bases from J, with 10 bases in between. Data came from immunoSEQ multiplex PCR; TCRdb stores just in-frame clones and leaves some out. The sample lists around 110,000 clones; approximately 90% were seen once. The chain combines TRBV19 with TRBJ1-6; possible D gene TRBD1, 6 bases. The sequence derives from a human donor who was the organ donor for an intestinal transplant. The sample here was unstimulated CD4+ T cells sorted from spleen or lymph node cells, taken before transplant. The CDR3 region is CASNTGSSYNSPLHF. The CDR3 nucleotides are TGTGCCAGTAATACAGGGAGCTCCTATAATTCACCCCTCCACTTT.